This paragraph covers one TCR beta chain sequence. The V end lost 5 bases, the J end lost 0 bases, and 7 bases lay between the germline ends. The germline V gene has CDR1 SGHVS and CDR2 FQNEAQ. This CDR3 has 13 residues. Using immunoSEQ multiplex PCR, the repertoire was profiled, and TCRdb retains in-frame clones only, with some absent. The sample shows about 190,000 clones, approximately 84% of them seen only once. Clinical histories supplied by participants themselves formed the basis of cohort assignment. These data come from a study of blood T cell repertoires in COVID-19. The V and J genes are TRBV7-8 and TRBJ1-1; D not resolved. This TCR came from a woman younger than 45 who had recovered from COVID-19. Sequencing was done on a sample of PBMCs or T cells enriched from blood (not recorded which). The CDR3 protein is CASSADMNTEAFF. CDR3 nucleotide sequence: TGTGCCAGCAGCGCCGACATGAACACTGAAGCTTTCTTT.